This T cell receptor (beta chain) was sequenced in a study of T cell repertoires in cytomegalovirus infection. Study-level findings and limits: What dominated the ex vivo response were HLA-C-restricted CMV-specific TCR beta clonotypes.

As for this clonotype: Its antigen is undetermined. The junction departs from the called germline gene at one end, perhaps through a read error.

TCRdb fed the reads into MiXCR, producing one record per CDR3 protein. The sample has about 490,000 distinct CDR3 sequences, 16% seen once. This CDR3 has 14 amino acids. Germline CDR1 reads SGHAT; CDR2 reads FQNNGV. The clonotype was recovered from a human donor in good health (CMV status not recorded). Some clones in this sample may be carry-over from other donors' samples. The genes are TRBV11-2 and TRBJ2-7; D unresolved. Sequenced material: CD8+ T cells from PBMCs. CDR3 region: CASSLVLLSYEQYF. CDR3 coding DNA: TGTGCAAGCAGCCTCGTTCTTCTCTCCTACGAGCAGTACTTC.